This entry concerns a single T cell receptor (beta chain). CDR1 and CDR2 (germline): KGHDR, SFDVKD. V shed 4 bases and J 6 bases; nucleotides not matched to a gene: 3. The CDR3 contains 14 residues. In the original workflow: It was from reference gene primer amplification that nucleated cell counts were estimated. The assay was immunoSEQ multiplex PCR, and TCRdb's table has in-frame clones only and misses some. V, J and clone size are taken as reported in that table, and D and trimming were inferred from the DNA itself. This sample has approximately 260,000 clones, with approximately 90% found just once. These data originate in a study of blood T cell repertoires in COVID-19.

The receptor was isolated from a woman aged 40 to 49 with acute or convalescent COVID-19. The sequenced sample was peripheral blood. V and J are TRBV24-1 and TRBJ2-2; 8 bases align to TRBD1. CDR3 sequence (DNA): TGTGCCACCAGTGACCTGGACAGGGCCGGGGAGCTGTTTTTT. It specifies CATSDLDRAGELFF.